This T cell receptor (beta chain) was recorded in a study of blood T cell repertoires in COVID-19. Looking at the study overall: Samples taken during acute and convalescent COVID-19 were collected in the United States, Italy and Spain. T cells, B-cell-depleted T cells, or PBMCs supplied cDNA or gDNA.

The authors' processing: Amplification from reference gene primers served as the basis for estimated nucleated cell counts. Sequencing was performed with immunoSEQ multiplex PCR; in TCRdb, only in-frame clones are kept and a portion is missing. V and J calls and clone size are given by that table; D and trimming were obtained from the DNA. The data show 250,000 to 300,000 clones, approximately 90% seen once. This CDR3 contains 13 residues. The V gene lost 5 bases and the J gene lost 3 bases, with 9 bases spanning the gap. Germline CDR1 is WNHNN and CDR2 is SYGVQD (reference sequence). The chain combines TRBV10-1 with TRBJ2-3, with D unresolved. The sequence came from a man younger than 30 with active or convalescent COVID-19. Sequences were obtained from peripheral blood. DNA for the CDR3: TGCGCCAGCAGTTACTTGCGTACAGATACGCAGTATTTT. It translates to CASSYLRTDTQYF.